A selection of T cell receptor beta chains follows, all from one sample in a study of somatic mutations in cytotoxic T cells in rheumatoid arthritis. The method was immunoSEQ multiplex PCR; TCRdb's version includes in-frame clones alone and lacks a portion of them. This table holds roughly 17,000 clones, 85% found once. Source material: CD8+ T cells sorted from blood. Every receptor here comes from a woman between 35 and 50 years old with rheumatoid arthritis. CDR3s include the opening cysteine and the closing phenylalanine or tryptophan. The D gene is left open where the match is weak. A clone size is listed for some rows: how often the clone was seen (once, few, many), or a class if it is expanded.

>TRBD1|.|TRBV13|TRBJ2-7
TGTGCCAGCAGCCCCCTCGGGACAGGGGGGTACCCTAACTACGAGCAGTACTTC
CASSPLGTGGYPNYEQYF
>.|.|TRBV5-4|TRBJ1-4
TGTGCCAGCAGCTTGGGAGGTCCAGAAGAGGAAAAACTGTTTTTT
CASSLGGPEEEKLFF
>.|.|TRBV6-5|TRBJ1-5
TGTGCCAGTCGAGGGGGAAGCAATCAGCCCCAGCATTTT
CASRGGSNQPQHF
>TRBD2|.|TRBV2|TRBJ2-3
TGTGCCAGCATGGCGGGGAGGGAGGGCGATACGCAGTATTTT
CASMAGREGDTQYF
>TRBD2|.|TRBV19|TRBJ2-3
TGTGCCAGTAGTATGACTAGCGACGGAGATACGCAGTATTTT
CASSMTSDGDTQYF
>TRBD1|.|TRBV7-2|TRBJ2-2
TGTGCCAGCAGCTGGCCGACAGGGGGCACCGCCGGGGAGCTGCTTTTT
CASSWPTGGTAGELLF
>TRBD1|.|TRBV5-1|TRBJ1-1
TGCGCCAGCAGTCAATACAGGGGGGGAATGGTGAATTCGAACACTGAAGCTTTCTTT
CASSQYRGGMVNSNTEAFF
>.|few|TRBV4-1|TRBJ2-7
TGCGCCAGCAGCTTCGACCCACAGAACTACGAGCAGTACTTC
CASSFDPQNYEQYF
>TRBD2|.|TRBV7-6|TRBJ2-3
TGTGCCAGCAGCCTAAATAGCGGGGAGGCCCCAGATACGCAGTATTTT
CASSLNSGEAPDTQYF
>TRBD1|.|TRBV19|TRBJ2-2
TGTGCCAGTTTGGACAGGGGCCTAAACCTCCCATTCACCGGGGAGCTGTTTTTT
CASLDRGLNLPFTGELFF
>.|few|TRBV7-9|TRBJ1-2
TGTGCCAGCAGCTTAACCGAACAGGGAGACTACACCTTC
CASSLTEQGDYTF
>.|medium-sized|TRBV6-4|TRBJ2-3
TGTGCCAGCAGTGACTCTAGCGAGCCCTATACGCAGTATTTT
CASSDSSEPYTQYF
>.|few|TRBV6-6|TRBJ1-2
TGTGCCAGCAGTTACGAGGGCAACTATGGCTACACCTTC
CASSYEGNYGYTF
>TRBD1|.|TRBV6-4|TRBJ2-5
TGTGCCAGCAGTGAATCGACAGGGGGTATTGAGACCCAGTACTTC
CASSESTGGIETQYF
>TRBD2|.|TRBV27|TRBJ2-1
TGTGCCAGCAGTTCGCCCAATAGCGGGTCCTGGTACAATGAGCAGTTCTTC
CASSSPNSGSWYNEQFF
>.|.|TRBV10-1|TRBJ2-5
TGCGCCAGCAGTGCGGAGGCTAAAGAGACCCAGTACTTC
CASSAEAKETQYF
>TRBD2|large|TRBV19|TRBJ2-7
TGTGCCAGTAGTATCCCCGGACGGGAGGTCTCCGAGCAGTACTTC
CASSIPGREVSEQYF
>.|.|TRBV5-3|TRBJ2-1
TGTGCCAGAAGCCCACCAGTGGGACTGAGCTCCTACAATGAGCAGTTCTTC
CARSPPVGLSSYNEQFF
>TRBD1|once|TRBV2|TRBJ1-5
TGTGCCAGCAGGACTGGGGACAGGGGGGTTAATCAGCCCCAGCATTTT
CASRTGDRGVNQPQHF
>.|few|TRBV29-1|TRBJ1-2
TGCAGCGTTGAAACCCCCTCATTCGGGGGCTACACCTTC
CSVETPSFGGYTF
>.|.|TRBV5-1|TRBJ2-1
TGCGCCAGCAGCTTGGGTGGAGGGTCCTACAATGAGCAGTTCTTC
CASSLGGGSYNEQFF